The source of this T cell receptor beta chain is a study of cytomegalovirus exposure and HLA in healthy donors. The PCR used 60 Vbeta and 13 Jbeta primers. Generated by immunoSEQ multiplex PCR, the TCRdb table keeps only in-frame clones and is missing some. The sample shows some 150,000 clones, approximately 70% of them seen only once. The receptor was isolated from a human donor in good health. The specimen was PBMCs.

The CDR3: CASSLARGTDTQYF. The CDR3 region has the DNA TGTGCCAGCAGCTTGGCGCGGGGGACAGATACGCAGTATTTT. The J gene is TRBJ2-3, the V gene TRBV5-6; 7 positions agree with TRBD2. The germline V gene has CDR1 SGHDT and CDR2 YYEEEE. The CDR3 consists of 14 residues. V trimming: 0 bases; J trimming: 3 bases; junction bases outside the gene matches: 1.